Following are 17 T cell receptor beta chains from one sample sequenced in a study of monozygotic twins with cystic fibrosis. Sequenced by immunoSEQ multiplex PCR; TCRdb stores in-frame clones only, minus some. The data hold roughly 32,000 clones, with 90% to 98% observed a single time. Sequenced input: blood. The origin of the receptors is a girl aged 2-10 years with cystic fibrosis.

The V and J genes are TRBV29-1 and TRBJ2-7; no firm D call. CDR3 length equals 12 residues. The ends were cut back, 0 bases at V and 1 base at J, with 4 bases in the middle. Germline V gene data show CDR1 as SQVTM and CDR2 as ANQGSEA. CDR3 sequence: CSVEEPSYEQYF. In DNA form, the CDR3 reads TGCAGCGTTGAAGAACCGTCCTACGAGCAGTACTTC.

As to this clone: The junction does not match germline at one end; this may be a read error. The V gene is TRBV7-8, the J gene TRBJ2-7, with D possibly being TRBD1 (6 bases). Germline CDR1 and CDR2: SGHVS and FQNEAQ. This CDR3 is 13 amino acids long. CDR3 in DNA: TGTGCCAGCAGCAAGGGGGTCTCCTCCGAGCAGTACTTC. Its translation: CASSKGVSSEQYF.

CDR3 loop: CASSFPSWSSYNEQFF. CDR3 DNA sequence: TGTGCCAGCAGCTTCCCGTCGTGGTCGTCCTACAATGAGCAGTTCTTC. This chain joins TRBV11-2 and TRBJ2-1, with D hard to call. Germline V CDR1 and CDR2: SGHAT, FQNNGV. The ends were cut back, 3 bases at V and 1 base at J, with 13 bases in the middle. The CDR3 length is 16 residues. The full variable domain, in which reference TRBV11-2 and TRBJ2-1 provide the parts outside the CDR3, is EAGVAQSPRYKIIEKRQSVAFWCNPISGHATLYWYQQILGQGPKLLIQFQNNGVVDDSQLPKDRFSAERLKGVDSTLKIQPAKLEDSAVYLCASSFPSWSSYNEQFFGPGTRLTVL.

This chain uses TRBV5-1 with TRBJ2-7; possibly TRBD1 or TRBD2 for D (5 bases each). CDR1 is SGHRS and CDR2 is YFSETQ in the germline V gene. V dropped 2 bases and J dropped 3 bases, with 15 bases sitting between them. The CDR3 totals 15 residues. The CDR3 sequence is CASSLGDDGYYEQYF. DNA for the CDR3: TGCGCCAGCAGCTTAGGGGACGACGGGTACTACGAGCAGTACTTC. Using reference TRBV5-1 and TRBJ2-7 for the parts outside the CDR3, the full variable domain is KAGVTQTPRYLIKTRGQQVTLSCSPISGHRSVSWYQQTPGQGLQFLFEYFSETQRNKGNFPGRFSGRQFSNSRSEMNVSTLELGDSALYLCASSLGDDGYYEQYFGPGTRLTVT.

This chain uses TRBV2 with TRBJ1-1; perhaps TRBD1 as D (5 bases). This CDR3 is built from 14 residues. The V and J ends lost 3 bases and 3 bases respectively, with 11 bases between them. Germline V gene sequence: CDR1 SNHLY, CDR2 FYNNEI. DNA for the CDR3: TGTGCCAGCAGTGAGGGGACGGAGTACACTGAAGCTTTCTTT. This codes for CASSEGTEYTEAFF.

This rearrangement joins TRBV19 to TRBJ2-2; 8 positions agree with TRBD2. The trim removed 5 bases at V and 1 base at J, leaving 9 bases unmatched. The V gene's germline CDR1 is LNHDA and CDR2 SQIVND (reference sequence). The CDR3 extends over 17 amino acids. The chain's CDR3 is CASSGEGLVGNTGELFF. In DNA form, the CDR3 reads TGTGCCAGTAGTGGTGAGGGACTAGTTGGGAACACCGGGGAGCTGTTTTTT.

The chain employs TRBV5-1 and TRBJ2-5, with D maybe TRBD2 (6 bases). Per germline, CDR1 SGHRS and CDR2 YFSETQ. V lost 4 bases and J lost 2, with 12 bases in between. This CDR3 is built from 14 residues. CDR3: CASSRDLSQETQYF. Written as DNA, the CDR3 is TGCGCCAGCAGCCGGGACTTATCACAAGAGACCCAGTACTTC.

The chain is built from TRBV5-1 and TRBJ2-3, with TRBD1 matching 8 bases. With 4 bases clipped from V and 1 base from J, the junction kept 8 bases outside the gene matches. The CDR3 extends over 16 amino acids. Germline V lookup: CDR1 SGHRS, CDR2 YFSETQ. The CDR3 loop is CASSPGQGQGTDTQYF. In DNA form, the CDR3 reads TGCGCCAGCAGCCCTGGACAGGGTCAAGGCACAGATACGCAGTATTTT. The full variable domain, completed using reference TRBV5-1 and TRBJ2-3, is KAGVTQTPRYLIKTRGQQVTLSCSPISGHRSVSWYQQTPGQGLQFLFEYFSETQRNKGNFPGRFSGRQFSNSRSEMNVSTLELGDSALYLCASSPGQGQGTDTQYFGPGTRLTVL.

The chain couples TRBV19 to TRBJ1-2, with D perhaps matching TRBD1 (6 bases). V lost 3 bases, J lost 0 bases, and 14 bases lay in between. The CDR3 spans 16 residues. Germline-derived CDR1 and CDR2 are LNHDA and SQIVND (reference sequence). This CDR3 is CASSIPGALPNYGYTF. The CDR3 region has the DNA TGTGCCAGTAGTATTCCGGGGGCTCTTCCTAACTATGGCTACACCTTC.

As concerns this clone: The junction departs from germline at one end; a sequencing error may be responsible. This chain links TRBV12-5 with TRBJ1-5; D uncertain. CDR1 and CDR2 (germline): LGHNT, FRNRAP. The CDR3 runs 11 residues. The chain's CDR3 is CASGTTFSENF. The CDR3 DNA is TGTGCTAGTGGCACAACCTTTTCCGAGAATTTT.

CDR3 region: CASSPSDRGYNQPQHF. The DNA for the CDR3 is TGCGCCAGCAGCCCATCCGACAGGGGCTATAATCAGCCCCAGCATTTT. This chain links TRBV4-1 with TRBJ1-5; 8 bases match TRBD1. CDR3 length: 16 residues. CDR1 is MGHRA, CDR2 YSYEKL, per germline. J gave up 4 bases and V 4 bases, and 9 bases lay outside the gene matches.

The count of this clone is one. V gene TRBV30 combines with J gene TRBJ1-1; no clear D. The germline V gene encodes CDR1 GTSNPN and CDR2 SVGIG (reference sequence). V lost 2 bases to trimming and J lost 3 bases, with 1 base between them. The CDR3 has 10 amino acids. The CDR3 loop is CAWSYTEAFF. CDR3 DNA sequence: TGTGCCTGGAGTTACACTGAAGCTTTCTTT.

This chain links TRBV15 with TRBJ2-4; weak D call: TRBD2 (5 bases). The CDR3 has 18 amino acids. The ends were cut back, 0 bases at V and 2 bases at J, with 17 bases in the middle. Looked up from germline, CDR1 is LNHNV and CDR2 is YYDKDF (reference sequence). The CDR3 sequence: CATSRDNLAFDTKNIQYF. The DNA of the CDR3 is TGTGCCACCAGCAGAGATAACCTAGCCTTCGACACCAAAAACATTCAGTACTTC.

The chain uses TRBV6-6 and TRBJ1-1; D not resolved. V was clipped by 8 bases and J by 1 base, with 5 bases between them. Looked up from germline, CDR1 is MNHNY and CDR2 is SVGAGI (reference sequence). The CDR3 runs 11 residues. This CDR3 is CASCKNTEAFF. CDR3 nucleotide sequence: TGTGCCAGCTGTAAGAACACTGAAGCTTTCTTT.

The rearrangement uses TRBV28 and TRBJ2-5, with TRBD2 matching over 8 bases. Trimming at V came to 5 bases and at J to 4 bases, leaving 6 bases not matched to a gene. The germline V gene has CDR1 MDHEN and CDR2 SYDVKM. The CDR3 sequence is 14 residues long. This CDR3 reads CASSDSGIRETQYF. The CDR3 nucleotides read TGTGCCAGCAGTGATAGCGGGATACGAGAGACCCAGTACTTC. Filled out from reference TRBV28 and TRBJ2-5, the complete variable domain reads DVKVTQSSRYLVKRTGEKVFLECVQDMDHENMFWYRQDPGLGLRLIYFSYDVKMKEKGDIPEGYSVSREKKERFSLILESASTNQTSMYLCASSDSGIRETQYFGPGTRLLVL.

The rearrangement joins TRBV11-2 to TRBJ2-1; TRBD2 matches at 12 bases. The CDR3 has 17 residues. The V segment lost 1 base and the J segment 8 bases; nucleotides outside the gene matches: 9. Germline CDR1 is SGHAT and CDR2 is FQNNGV. CDR3 region: CASSLVGLAGGMDEQFF. The DNA for the CDR3 is TGTGCCAGCAGCTTAGTTGGGCTAGCGGGGGGGATGGATGAGCAGTTCTTC.

V usage is TRBV30 and J usage is TRBJ2-3, with 14 bases identical to TRBD2. The CDR3 consists of 17 residues. The V and J ends lost 5 bases and 3 bases, in that order; junction bases with no gene match: 10. Per germline, CDR1 GTSNPN and CDR2 SVGIG (reference sequence). CDR3 in amino acids: CAWCCPGTSGSTDTQYF. The CDR3 coding sequence is TGTGCCTGGTGTTGTCCCGGGACTAGCGGGAGTACAGATACGCAGTATTTT.